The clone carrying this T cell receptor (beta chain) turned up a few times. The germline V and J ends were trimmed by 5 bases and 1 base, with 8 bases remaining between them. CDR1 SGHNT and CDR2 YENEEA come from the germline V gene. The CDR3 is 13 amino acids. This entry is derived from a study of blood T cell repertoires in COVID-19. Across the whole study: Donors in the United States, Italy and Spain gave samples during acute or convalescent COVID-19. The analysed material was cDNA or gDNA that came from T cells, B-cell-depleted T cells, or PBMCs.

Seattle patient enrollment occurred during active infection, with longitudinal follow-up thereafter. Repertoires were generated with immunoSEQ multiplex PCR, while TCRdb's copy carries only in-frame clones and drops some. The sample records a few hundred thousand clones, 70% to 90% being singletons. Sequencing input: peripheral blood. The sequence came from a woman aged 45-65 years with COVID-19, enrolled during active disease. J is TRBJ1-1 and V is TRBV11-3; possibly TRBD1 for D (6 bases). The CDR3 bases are TGTGCCAGCAGCCCGACAGGGAACACTGAAGCTTTCTTT. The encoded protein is CASSPTGNTEAFF. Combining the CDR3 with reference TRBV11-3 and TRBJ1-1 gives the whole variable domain EAGVVQSPRYKIIEKKQPVAFWCNPISGHNTLYWYLQNLGQGPELLIRYENEEAVDDSQLPKDRFSAERLKGVDSTLKIQPAELGDSAVYLCASSPTGNTEAFFGQGTRLTVV.